This TCR beta chain emerged from a study of CD8+CD57+ T cells in acquired aplastic anemia. About the study: On average, sorted CD4+ and CD8+ cells gave 3 to 4 ug of DNA. CD4+ cell libraries from healthy donors averaged around 11 million reads. General study points: CD8+ Simpson's diversity did not differ significantly between patients and controls.

The CDR3 consists of 18 residues. CDR1 and CDR2 from the germline V gene are MGHRA and YSYEKL. V was clipped by 8 bases and J by 2 bases; unmatched bases: 15. With regard to this clonotype: No antigen is known for it. This may come from a read error, since a much larger clone is one base off.

The template used for profiling TCR beta VDJ and CDR3 was genomic DNA. TCRdb independently ran MiXCR on the reads; one entry per CDR3 protein. The repertoire has approximately 170,000 distinct CDR3 sequences, around half of them found once; the top ten carry roughly 15%. The TCR was taken from a human donor in good health, serving as a control. Material: sorted CD4+, CD8+, or CD8+CD57+ T cells (not recorded which) from PBMCs. The chain joins TRBV4-1 to TRBJ1-5; 10 nucleotides match TRBD1. CDR3 in DNA: TGCGCCAGCGGCCCGACAGGGGGCGTGTGGAAGGGCAATCAGCCCCAGCATTTT. Its protein product is CASGPTGGVWKGNQPQHF.